This T cell receptor (beta chain) was obtained from a study of blood T cell repertoires in COVID-19. The germline CDR1 and CDR2 sequences are LGHDT and YNNKEL (reference sequence). The CDR3 sequence is 18 residues long. The V gene lost 0 bases and the J gene lost 6 bases, with 21 bases spanning the gap. Per the original data handling: Estimation of nucleated cell counts was performed using reference gene primer amplification. Using immunoSEQ multiplex PCR, the repertoire was profiled, and TCRdb retains in-frame clones only, with some absent. The DNA gave D and trimming, while V, J and clone size come from that table. Of about 250,000 clones detected, 89% appear once; the ten largest clones hold around 4.6%.

The chain uses TRBV3-1 (or the pseudogene TRBV3-2) and TRBJ1-5; weak D call: TRBD1 (6 bases). This clonotype was sampled from a woman aged 40 to 50 who had recovered from COVID-19. Sequenced input: peripheral blood. The CDR3 reads CASSQDNVAGAGRQPQHF. In DNA, the CDR3 is TGTGCCAGCAGCCAAGATAATGTCGCGGGGGCTGGTCGTCAGCCCCAGCATTTT.